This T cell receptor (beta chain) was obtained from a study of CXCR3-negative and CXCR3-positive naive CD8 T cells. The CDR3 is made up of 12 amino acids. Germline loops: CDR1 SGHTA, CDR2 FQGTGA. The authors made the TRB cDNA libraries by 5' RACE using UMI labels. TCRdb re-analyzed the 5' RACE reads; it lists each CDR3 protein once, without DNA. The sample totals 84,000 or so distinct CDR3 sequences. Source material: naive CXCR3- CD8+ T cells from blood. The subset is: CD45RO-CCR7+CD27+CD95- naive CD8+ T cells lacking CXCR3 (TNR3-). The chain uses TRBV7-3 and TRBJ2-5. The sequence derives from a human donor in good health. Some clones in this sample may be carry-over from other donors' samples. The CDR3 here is CASSLTGDDQYF.